The 23 T cell receptor beta chains listed next were all sequenced from one sample in a study of T cells in Graves' hyperthyroidism and ophthalmopathy. RNA transcripts provided the source from which TCR beta CDR3 regions were amplified. The TCR CDR3 was amplified in a first-round RT-PCR using the HTBI primer set. TCRdb recomputed calls from the multiplex PCR reads with MiXCR, one row per CDR3 protein. Of roughly 500,000 distinct CDR3 sequences listed, around 46% are singletons. Sequencing was carried out using peripheral blood or thyroid tissue (not recorded which). All receptors come from an adult woman with Graves' disease, either hyperthyroidism or ophthalmopathy (not recorded which).

This clonotype was detected ten times or more. The chain uses TRBV5-1 and TRBJ2-2; D not resolved. Trimming cost V 2 bases and J 1 base, with 6 bases left between them. The CDR3 covers 14 residues. Per germline, CDR1 SGHRS and CDR2 YFSETQ. CDR3 in DNA: TGCGCCAGCAGCTTAGGGCTGAACACCGGGGAGCTGTTTTTT. The encoded protein is CASSLGLNTGELFF.

The chain employs TRBV10-3 and TRBJ2-6, with D tentatively TRBD2 (6 bases). The V gene's germline CDR1 is ENHRY and CDR2 SYGVKD. CDR3 length equals 13 residues. V shed 6 bases and J shed 10 bases, with 13 bases lying between them. The CDR3 spells CAISGSGRNVLTF. DNA for the CDR3: TGTGCCATCAGCGGCTCGGGGAGGAACGTCCTGACTTTC.

This clonotype was seen at least ten times. The chain employs TRBV7-9 and TRBJ2-7; D may be TRBD2 (7 bases). The CDR3 runs 15 residues. Germline CDR1 is SEHNR and CDR2 is FQNEAQ (reference sequence). Between the trimmed V and J ends, which lost 7 bases and 2 bases, there was a span of 18 bases. CDR3: CASTREGGGPYEQYF. As DNA, the CDR3 is TGTGCCAGCACCCGAGAGGGGGGAGGGCCCTACGAGCAGTACTTC.

This clonotype was observed a few times. This chain's CDR3 is CAISEEKETQYF. For the CDR3, the DNA is TGTGCCATCAGTGAGGAGAAAGAGACCCAGTACTTC. The rearrangement uses TRBV10-3 and TRBJ2-5, with no clear D. The CDR3 contains 12 residues. Germline CDR1 is ENHRY and CDR2 is SYGVKD. V was cut by 2 bases and J by 3 bases, with 4 bases left in between.

As for this clonotype: A much larger clone sits a single nucleotide away, making a read error possible. The chain links TRBV5-6 to TRBJ2-5; possibly TRBD1 or TRBD2 for D (5 bases each). This CDR3 has 12 amino acids. Looked up from germline, CDR1 is SGHDT and CDR2 is YYEEEE. For the CDR3, the DNA is TGTGCCTGGGGTGTGGCCAGGGAGACCCGGTACTTC. Encoded protein: CAWGVARETRYF.

This chain connects TRBV10-3 to TRBJ2-5; possibly TRBD2 for D (5 bases). The DNA end favors TRBJ2-1, so the J call may be wrong. CDR1 is ENHRY, CDR2 SYGVKD, per germline. This CDR3 comprises 16 residues. This CDR3 is CAISESRLTAYNEQFF. CDR3 sequence (DNA): TGTGCCATCAGTGAGTCCCGACTAACTGCCTACAATGAGCAGTTCTTC.

Only a few counts were recorded for this clonotype. V gene TRBV29-1 combines with J gene TRBJ2-5, with D unclear. CDR1 and CDR2 from the germline V gene are SQVTM and ANQGSEA. Trimming took off 7 bases at V and 5 bases at J, with 23 bases between the two ends. The CDR3 runs 15 residues. CDR3 loop: CSATDPDAAWETQYF. CDR3 DNA: TGCAGCGCCACGGACCCGGACGCCGCTTGGGAGACCCAGTACTTC.

This clonotype occurred many times. V usage is TRBV19 and J usage is TRBJ1-1; D might be TRBD1 (5 bases). Germline CDR1 is LNHDA and CDR2 is SQIVND (reference sequence). This CDR3 is built from 17 residues. Deletions cut 7 bases from V and 1 base from J, with 22 bases between. CDR3 sequence reads: CASTDLFGAGTNTEAFF. The CDR3 DNA follows: TGTGCCAGTACCGACTTGTTCGGGGCAGGGACGAACACTGAAGCTTTCTTT.

The chain links TRBV9 to TRBJ1-5, with TRBD1 identical over 8 bases. This CDR3 spans 16 amino acids. Germline assignment: CDR1 SGDLS and CDR2 YYNGEE. The trim removed 5 bases at V and 3 bases at J, leaving 10 bases unmatched. Here the CDR3 DNA reads TGTGCCAGCAGTTCTCGAACAGGGGGTCCCAATCAGCCCCAGCATTTT. It is translated as CASSSRTGGPNQPQHF.

The chain joins TRBV7-6 to TRBJ1-4; possibly TRBD1 for D (5 bases). The CDR3 runs to 17 residues. Deletions cut 5 bases from V and 3 bases from J, with 19 bases between. Per germline, CDR1 SGHVS and CDR2 FNYEAQ. CDR3 residues: CASSPYQGSPANEKLFF. CDR3 bases: TGTGCCAGCAGCCCCTACCAGGGTAGCCCAGCTAATGAAAAACTGTTTTTT.

This clonotype appeared many times. V is TRBV5-1 and J is TRBJ1-4; 9 nucleotides align to TRBD1. Germline lookup yields CDR1 SGHRS and CDR2 YFSETQ. The CDR3 has 17 amino acids. J gave up 5 bases and V 0 bases, and 8 bases lay outside the gene matches. The CDR3 DNA reads as TGCGCCAGCAGCTTGGCCGCTATGGGACAGGGCAATGAAAAACTGTTTTTT. Translating it yields CASSLAAMGQGNEKLFF.

The chain links TRBV14 to TRBJ1-2, with 10 nucleotides matching TRBD1. The CDR3 extends over 15 amino acids. Looked up from germline, CDR1 is SGHDN and CDR2 is FVKESK. Trimming cost V 3 bases and J 4 bases; bases outside gene matches: 5. CDR3 sequence (DNA): TGTGCCAGCAGCCACCGGACAGGGGGGGGCTATGGCTACACCTTC. It is translated as CASSHRTGGGYGYTF.

This clonotype appeared a few times. The CDR3 does not close with the conserved phenylalanine or tryptophan, likely indicating a read error. No DNA is shown, since the ends of the CDR3 on it are uncertain; the CDR3 is the one TCRdb lists. The chain uses TRBV7-3 and TRBJ1-1; the table assigns TRBD1, which was not confirmed against the DNA. Germline values: CDR1 SGHTA, CDR2 FQGTGA. The CDR3 length is 10 residues, termini included. CDR3: CASSPEGANY.

The J gene is TRBJ2-7, the V gene TRBV7-9, with TRBD1 matching 7 bases. The J segment lost 3 bases and the V segment lost 4 bases, leaving 6 bases of the junction unmatched. This CDR3 is built from 14 residues. CDR1 SEHNR and CDR2 FQNEAQ come from the germline V gene (reference sequence). This chain's CDR3 is CASSYRNRGYEQYF. Written as DNA, the CDR3 is TGTGCCAGCAGCTACCGGAACAGGGGCTACGAGCAGTACTTC. Full variable domain (outside the CDR3, taken from reference TRBV7-9 and TRBJ2-7): DTGVSQNPRHKITKRGQNVTFRCDPISEHNRLYWYRQTLGQGPEFLTYFQNEAQLEKSRLLSDRFSAERPKGSFSTLEIQRTEQGDSAMYLCASSYRNRGYEQYFGPGTRLTVT.

This clonotype was observed a single time. The chain recombines TRBV10-3 with TRBJ2-5; D tentatively fits TRBD1 or TRBD2 (6 bases each). V was pared by 2 bases and J by 5 bases, with 15 bases between. Germline CDR1 and CDR2: ENHRY and SYGVKD. The CDR3 runs 15 residues. The CDR3 reads CAISEGLGAGETQYF. In nucleotides, the CDR3 is TGTGCCATCAGTGAGGGTCTGGGGGCGGGGGAGACCCAGTACTTC.

To note about this clonotype: Mismatch with germline at one junction end may stem from a read error. This chain uses TRBV4-1 with TRBJ2-3; D remains unclear. The CDR3 consists of 12 residues. Germline CDR1 MGHRA, CDR2 YSYEKL. DNA of the CDR3: TGTGCCAGCAGCCCGTCGTGGGGTACGCAGTATTTT. Its protein is CASSPSWGTQYF.

This clonotype was detected a few times. V is TRBV7-9 and J is TRBJ1-1; D not certain. Germline V CDR1 and CDR2: SEHNR, FQNEAQ (reference sequence). This CDR3 has 13 residues. V was cut by 9 bases and J by 0 bases, with 11 bases left in between. The DNA of the CDR3 is TGTGCCAGTGCGGACGGCATGAACACTGAAGCTTTCTTT. As protein: CASADGMNTEAFF.

This clonotype was counted at least ten times. The gene calls are TRBV7-2 and TRBJ1-1, with D perhaps TRBD1 (5 bases). Germline V gene data show CDR1 as SGHTA and CDR2 as FQGNSA. The V and J ends lost 4 bases and 7 bases respectively, with 10 bases between them. The CDR3 is 12 residues long. The chain's CDR3 is CASSSTTGEAFF. CDR3 coding DNA: TGTGCCAGCAGCTCAACCACAGGTGAAGCTTTCTTT.

For this clonotype: The CDR3 does not end in the conserved phenylalanine or tryptophan, so this is likely a read error. The V and J genes are TRBV10-2 and TRBJ1-6; TRBD1 agrees at 9 bases. V shed 0 bases, J shed 5 bases, and the junction held 5 bases outside the gene matches. Germline CDR1 WSHSY, CDR2 SAAADI. CDR3 length equals 17 residues. CDR3 nucleotide sequence: TGCGCCAGCAGTGAGTCCCGCGGACAGGGGAATAATTCACCCCTCCACTCT. Protein: CASSESRGQGNNSPLHS.

The table lists this clonotype with many counts. The chain carries TRBV4-1 and TRBJ1-2; 11 bases match TRBD1. The germline gives CDR1 MGHRA, CDR2 YSYEKL. The CDR3 sequence is 15 residues long. Trimming cost V 4 bases and J 6 bases; bases outside gene matches: 7. The CDR3 bases are TGCGCCAGCAGCCGTATTGGGACAGGGGGTCATGGCTACACCTTC. The encoded protein is CASSRIGTGGHGYTF.

This clonotype was counted ten times or more. This chain links TRBV9 with TRBJ1-2; 10 nucleotides align to TRBD1. This CDR3 region has 17 residues. V was pared by 4 bases and J by 2 bases, with 11 bases of the junction left unmatched. CDR1 and CDR2 from the germline V gene are SGDLS and YYNGEE. In nucleotides, the CDR3 is TGTGCCAGCAGCCTCACCCGGGACAGGGGTGTCAACTATGGCTACACCTTC. The encoded protein is CASSLTRDRGVNYGYTF.

This clonotype has a count of ten or more. The chain is built from TRBV20-1 and TRBJ1-3; maybe TRBD1 (5 bases). The CDR3 covers 16 residues. Per the germline V gene, CDR1 is DFQATT and CDR2 is SNEGSKA (reference sequence). V dropped 3 bases and J dropped 0 bases, with 15 bases sitting between them. The CDR3 DNA follows: TGCAGTGCTAGTAGCGACAGTGAGAGCTCTGGAAACACCATATATTTT. The encoded protein is CSASSDSESSGNTIYF.

The chain recombines TRBV20-1 with TRBJ1-6, with 7 bases matching TRBD1. CDR1 and CDR2 from the germline V gene are DFQATT and SNEGSKA (reference sequence). The V gene end was trimmed by 3 bases and the J gene end by 7 bases; junction bases not matched to a gene: 12. The CDR3 consists of 16 residues. The CDR3 DNA follows: TGCAGTGCTAGCCGCAAGGGGGCGTACCCGAATTCACCCCTCCACTTT. This translates into CSASRKGAYPNSPLHF.